Presented here are 5 T cell receptor beta chains from one specimen sequenced in a study of T cells in Graves' hyperthyroidism and ophthalmopathy. Amplification of TCR beta CDR3 regions used RNA as the template. First-round RT-PCR of the TCR CDR3 relied on the HTBI primer set. TCRdb analysed the multiplex PCR reads with MiXCR anew, one entry per CDR3 protein. The table has hundreds of thousands of distinct CDR3 sequences, 16% seen once. What was sequenced was blood. The receptors were sampled from a woman between 18 and 30 years old with Graves' hyperthyroidism.

This clonotype appeared a few times. This rearrangement joins TRBV14 to TRBJ1-4; D is undetermined. Germline loops: CDR1 SGHDN, CDR2 FVKESK. The V end lost 0 bases, the J end lost 1 base, and 9 bases lay between the germline ends. The CDR3 has 16 residues. CDR3 nucleotide sequence: TGTGCCAGCAGCCAAGATAGGTTGGGAACTAATGAAAAACTGTTTTTT. It translates to CASSQDRLGTNEKLFF. Supplemented by reference TRBV14 and TRBJ1-4, the full variable domain reads EAGVTQFPSHSVIEKGQTVTLRCDPISGHDNLYWYRRVMGKEIKFLLHFVKESKQDESGMPNNRFLAERTGGTYSTLKVQPAELEDSGVYFCASSQDRLGTNEKLFFGSGTQLSVL.

This clonotype came up a few times. The CDR3 reads CASSGPRGQTDTQYF. CDR3 nucleotides: TGTGCCAGCAGCGGCCCCAGGGGGCAGACAGATACGCAGTATTTT. The J gene is TRBJ2-3, the V gene TRBV9, with 8 bases fitting TRBD1. There are 15 residues in the CDR3. Germline-derived CDR1 and CDR2 are SGDLS and YYNGEE. V lost 3 bases, J lost 3 bases, and 6 bases stayed unmatched.

A few counts support this clonotype. The J gene is TRBJ2-7, the V gene TRBV12-3 or TRBV12-4; D perhaps matches TRBD1 (6 bases). Trimming took 6 bases from V and 1 from J, leaving 16 bases between them. CDR3 length equals 15 residues. The CDR3 region has the DNA TGTGCCAGCAGGATAATACAGGGTCGGTCCTACGAGCAGTACTTC. Its translation: CASRIIQGRSYEQYF.

This clonotype appeared a few times. The chain links TRBV29-1 to TRBJ2-5, with 7 bases aligning to TRBD1. The germline V gene encodes CDR1 SQVTM and CDR2 ANQGSEA. The CDR3 covers 14 residues. V shed 2 bases and J 4 bases; nucleotides not matched to a gene: 7. The DNA of the CDR3 is TGCAGCGTTGAAAGGGGGCAACGGGGAGAGACCCAGTACTTC. Protein sequence: CSVERGQRGETQYF.

This clonotype was found many times. The CDR3: CASRPSDIGRYTF. The CDR3 bases are TGTGCCAGCAGGCCATCCGACATTGGCCGCTACACCTTC. The rearrangement joins TRBV12-3 or TRBV12-4 to TRBJ1-2; D unresolved. V gave up 6 bases and J gave up 9 bases, with 17 bases separating them. This CDR3 spans 13 amino acids.